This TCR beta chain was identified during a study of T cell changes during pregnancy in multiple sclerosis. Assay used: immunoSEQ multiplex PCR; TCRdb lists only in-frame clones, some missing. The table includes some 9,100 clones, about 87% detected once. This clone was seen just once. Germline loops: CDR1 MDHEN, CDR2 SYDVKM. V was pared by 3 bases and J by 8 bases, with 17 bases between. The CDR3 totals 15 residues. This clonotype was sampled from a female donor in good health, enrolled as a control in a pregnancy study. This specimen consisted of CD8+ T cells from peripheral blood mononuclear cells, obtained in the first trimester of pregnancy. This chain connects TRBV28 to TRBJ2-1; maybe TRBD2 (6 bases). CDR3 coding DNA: TGTGCCAGCAGTTTTCTCTCGGGAGCGGGCTATGAGCAGTTCTTC. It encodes CASSFLSGAGYEQFF.